These 31 T cell receptor beta chains were sequenced from one sample in a study of CXCR3-negative and CXCR3-positive naive CD8 T cells. UMI-labeled 5' RACE TRB cDNA libraries were prepared from the cells. Using the 5' RACE reads, TCRdb records one entry per CDR3 protein without DNA. This sample's table reports 100,000 or so distinct CDR3 sequences. Sequenced input: naive CXCR3- CD8+ T cells from blood. Subset given: CD45RO-CCR7+CD27+CD95- naive CD8+ T cells lacking CXCR3 (TNR3-). These receptors all stem from a human donor in good health. Some clones in this sample may be carry-over from other donors' samples.

The chain couples TRBV5-5 to TRBJ2-2; TCRdb designates TRBD1, a call that cannot be tested without DNA. The germline gives CDR1 SGHKS, CDR2 YYEKEE (reference sequence). The CDR3 runs to 13 residues. CDR3 residues: CAGGTRDTGELFF. Filled out from reference TRBV5-5 and TRBJ2-2, the complete variable domain reads DAGVTQSPTHLIKTRGQQVTLRCSPISGHKSVSWYQQVLGQGPQFIFQYYEKEERGRGNFPDRFSARQFPNYSSELNVNALLLGDSALYLCAGGTRDTGELFFGEGSRLTVL.

This sequence joins TRBV6-6 and TRBJ2-3; TCRdb designates TRBD1, a call that cannot be tested without DNA. This CDR3 comprises 21 residues. Germline lookup yields CDR1 MNHNY and CDR2 SVGAGI (reference sequence). The CDR3 region is CASSYSSGGGFAVAHTDTQYF.

The chain is built from TRBV7-9 and TRBJ1-5. Per germline, CDR1 SEHNR and CDR2 FQNEAQ (reference sequence). The length of the CDR3 is 15 residues. The CDR3 is CATSGSRYSNQPQHF.

The chain employs TRBV7-9 and TRBJ2-1. CDR1 and CDR2 from the germline V gene are SEHNR and FQNEAQ (reference sequence). This CDR3 contains 12 residues. CDR3 loop: CASSLTETEQFF.

This chain connects TRBV12-3 or TRBV12-4 to TRBJ2-3. CDR3 length equals 12 residues. The CDR3 here is CASSSNRYTQYF.

The chain recombines TRBV5-1 with TRBJ2-7. Germline CDR1 and CDR2: SGHRS and YFSETQ. This CDR3 spans 13 amino acids. CDR3 sequence reads: CASSQNPSYEQYF.

The chain carries TRBV28 and TRBJ2-1; the D call of TRBD2 rests on TCRdb alone, since no DNA is present to check it. The CDR3 has 17 residues. CDR1 MDHEN and CDR2 SYDVKM come from the germline V gene. The CDR3 is CASSPGLAGGVYNEQFF.

The chain recombines TRBV29-1 with TRBJ2-2; TCRdb picks TRBD1, but there is no DNA to check that call. The CDR3 has 14 residues. Per germline, CDR1 SQVTM and CDR2 ANQGSEA. The CDR3 region is CSVLTGSGTGELFF.

The chain has TRBV6-4 and TRBJ2-3; TCRdb names TRBD2, which stays unverified in the absence of DNA. Germline V CDR1 and CDR2: MRHNA, SNTAGT. The CDR3 loop spans 14 amino acids. The CDR3 loop is CASSAGEESDTQYF.

This chain joins TRBV7-9 and TRBJ1-1; TCRdb calls TRBD1, which cannot be checked without DNA. This CDR3 contains 14 residues. Germline V gene lookup returns CDR1 SEHNR and CDR2 FQNEAQ (reference sequence). This CDR3 reads CASSWTVRGTEAFF.

This rearrangement joins TRBV7-8 to TRBJ2-2. Per germline, CDR1 SGHVS and CDR2 FQNEAQ. CDR3 length: 14 residues. CDR3 residues: CASSQGYNDGELFF.

The CDR3 spells CSVEMGLATDTQYF. The chain employs TRBV29-1 and TRBJ2-3. Germline CDR1 is SQVTM and CDR2 is ANQGSEA. This CDR3 comprises 14 residues.

V is TRBV7-9 and J is TRBJ2-7. Germline V lookup: CDR1 SEHNR, CDR2 FQNEAQ (reference sequence). The CDR3 is made up of 14 amino acids. CDR3 sequence: CASSFTASSYEQYF.

CDR3 sequence reads: CASSWGQGALYEQYF. This chain links TRBV5-1 with TRBJ2-7; TCRdb lists TRBD1, though no DNA is available to test this call. The CDR3 sequence is 15 residues long. Germline assignment: CDR1 SGHRS and CDR2 YFSETQ.

The J gene is TRBJ2-7, the V gene TRBV12-3 or TRBV12-4; TCRdb names TRBD1, which stays unverified in the absence of DNA. This CDR3 is 14 amino acids long. CDR3 residues: CASSFDRGKYEQYF.

The J gene is TRBJ2-7, the V gene TRBV7-3. The CDR3 has 15 amino acids. Germline V gives CDR1 SGHTA, CDR2 FQGTGA. The CDR3 here is CASSLDANGIYEQYF. The full variable domain, its missing parts supplied by reference TRBV7-3 and TRBJ2-7, is GAGVSQTPSNKVTEKGKYVELRCDPISGHTALYWYRQSLGQGPEFLIYFQGTGAADDSGLPNDRFFAVRPEGSVSTLKIQRTERGDSAVYLCASSLDANGIYEQYFGPGTRLTVT.

The gene calls are TRBV29-1 and TRBJ1-1. Germline lookup yields CDR1 SQVTM and CDR2 ANQGSEA. The CDR3 sequence is 12 residues long. The CDR3 spells CSVLDVNTEAFF.

J is TRBJ2-7 and V is TRBV2; TCRdb proposes TRBD1, but this gene call is untestable without DNA. Germline values: CDR1 SNHLY, CDR2 FYNNEI. The CDR3 runs to 14 residues. The CDR3 protein is CASTLTVQGYEQYF.

V gene TRBV4-1 combines with J gene TRBJ2-1; the D call of TRBD1 rests on TCRdb alone, since no DNA is present to check it. Germline V gene sequence: CDR1 MGHRA, CDR2 YSYEKL. CDR3 size: 18 residues. CDR3 residues: CASSQRRGGGIGGNEQFF.

This sequence joins TRBV12-3 or TRBV12-4 and TRBJ2-3; TCRdb reports TRBD2, a call that lacks DNA to check it against. The CDR3 contains 15 residues. Here the CDR3 reads CATLGRGGRTDTQYF.

The rearrangement links TRBV7-3 to TRBJ2-5; TCRdb's D call, TRBD1, is unchecked because there is no DNA. Germline V lookup: CDR1 SGHTA, CDR2 FQGTGA. The CDR3 consists of 14 residues. The CDR3 region is CASSLGGGQETQYF.

This chain joins TRBV23-1 and TRBJ2-4; absent DNA, TCRdb's TRBD1 call cannot be checked. TRBV23-1 is filed as an ORF, its function uncertain. The length of the CDR3 is 15 residues. The CDR3: CASRTGTLAKNIQYF.

V usage is TRBV29-1 and J usage is TRBJ2-2; TCRdb returns TRBD1, unconfirmable since there is no DNA. Germline V gives CDR1 SQVTM, CDR2 ANQGSEA. This CDR3 is built from 15 residues. The CDR3 sequence is CSVEEDGVAPGELFF.

CDR3 amino acids: CSVEWTSGNAYEQYF. The chain employs TRBV29-1 and TRBJ2-7; the TCRdb call, TRBD2, lacks DNA for checking. Germline V CDR1 and CDR2: SQVTM, ANQGSEA. This CDR3 contains 15 residues.

The rearrangement links TRBV28 to TRBJ1-4; TCRdb calls TRBD1, which cannot be checked without DNA. The CDR3 is 15 amino acids. The germline V gene has CDR1 MDHEN and CDR2 SYDVKM. The CDR3 here is CASSLTPTGTEKLFF.

The V and J genes are TRBV29-1 and TRBJ1-2. The V gene's germline CDR1 is SQVTM and CDR2 ANQGSEA. The CDR3 spans 14 residues. The CDR3 reads CSVERVDQNYGYTF.

The V call is TRBV4-2, the J call TRBJ1-6; the TCRdb call, TRBD1, lacks DNA for checking. Germline V lookup: CDR1 LGHNA, CDR2 YNFKEQ. The CDR3 has 14 residues. CDR3 sequence reads: CASSIQGGNSPLHF.

The chain links TRBV7-2 to TRBJ1-1; the TCRdb D gene call, TRBD1, has no DNA to confirm it. CDR1 is SGHTA and CDR2 is FQGNSA in the germline V gene. This CDR3 has 14 amino acids. The chain's CDR3 is CASSSIGGNTEAFF.

This sequence joins TRBV12-3 or TRBV12-4 and TRBJ2-7; with no DNA, the TCRdb D assignment of TRBD1 cannot be verified. This CDR3 comprises 15 residues. The CDR3: CASTRNPLTGYEQYF.

The gene calls are TRBV12-3 or TRBV12-4 and TRBJ2-1; TCRdb gives TRBD1 as the D gene, but with no DNA this cannot be confirmed. This CDR3 region has 14 residues. The CDR3 protein is CASSFLRGGDEQFF.

The gene calls are TRBV7-2 and TRBJ2-5; TCRdb's D call, TRBD1, is unchecked because there is no DNA. The CDR3 has 15 residues. Germline CDR1 reads SGHTA; CDR2 reads FQGNSA. This CDR3 reads CASSSRGGVQETQYF.